The clone carrying this T cell receptor beta chain was counted many times. Its antigen is as yet unknown. Trimming cost V 4 bases and J 2 bases; bases outside gene matches: 5. The CDR3 contains 13 residues. Germline loops: CDR1 SQVTM, CDR2 ANQGSEA. Reverse transcription of all isolated RNA meant that expressed TCRB transcripts were sequenced. Produced via immunoSEQ multiplex PCR; TCRdb's table is partial and in-frame only. Of 150,000 to 180,000 clones detected, roughly 8% appear once; the ten largest clones hold 0.55% to 0.75%. This record belongs to a study of beta chain features in type 1 diabetes. Notes on the study in general: VDJ junctions in type 1 diabetes patients carried more deletions and fewer insertions. Among patients, naive, central memory and Treg TCRB repertoires appeared more similar than among healthy donors.

Sampling consisted of one heparinised blood draw per donor, averaging approximately 100 mL. The sample was central memory CD4+ T cells from blood. The chain recombines TRBV29-1 with TRBJ2-7; 7 positions match TRBD2. This TCR derives from a young man in good health. CDR3 residues: CSVGREYPYEQYF. CDR3 DNA sequence: TGCAGCGTTGGGCGGGAGTACCCCTACGAGCAGTACTTC.